These T cell receptor beta chains were read from a single sample in a study of T cell responses to AZD1222 COVID-19 vaccine. Using immunoSEQ multiplex PCR, the repertoire was profiled, and TCRdb retains in-frame clones only, with some absent. The data contain some 140,000 clones, under 95% of them seen just once; the ten biggest clones take up 2.8%. The sample in question was peripheral blood, obtained on day 0 of AZD1222 vaccination. The origin of the receptors is an adult in good health. Both conserved end residues are part of each CDR3. D genes are given only for firm matches. Clone size appears in some rows only: once, few, many, or a class for an expanded clone.

v_gene: TRBV7-9; j_gene: TRBJ1-2; d_gene: TRBD1; abundance: NA; CDR3aa: CASSRTGAGYGYTF; CDR3nt: TGTGCCAGCAGTCGGACAGGGGCGGGCTATGGCTACACCTTC
v_gene: TRBV21-1; j_gene: TRBJ2-7; d_gene: NA; abundance: NA; CDR3aa: CASSKGAEEQYF; CDR3nt: TGTGCCAGCAGCAAAGGGGCGGAAGAGCAGTACTTC
v_gene: TRBV7-9; j_gene: TRBJ1-2; d_gene: TRBD1; abundance: few; CDR3aa: CASSGGTGANGYTF; CDR3nt: TGTGCCAGCAGCGGAGGGACAGGAGCTAATGGCTACACCTTC
v_gene: TRBV4-1; j_gene: TRBJ1-5; d_gene: NA; abundance: NA; CDR3aa: CASSPSQFEPQHF; CDR3nt: TGCGCCAGCAGCCCGAGCCAGTTTGAGCCCCAGCATTTT
v_gene: TRBV3-1/TRBV3-2; j_gene: TRBJ2-2; d_gene: TRBD2; abundance: NA; CDR3aa: CASSQDALAGASGELFF; CDR3nt: TGTGCCAGCAGCCAAGATGCACTAGCGGGAGCGTCAGGGGAGCTGTTTTTT
v_gene: TRBV4-3; j_gene: TRBJ1-1; d_gene: TRBD1; abundance: NA; CDR3aa: CASSQGGQGWENTEAFF; CDR3nt: TGCGCCAGCAGCCAAGGTGGACAGGGTTGGGAGAACACTGAAGCTTTCTTT
v_gene: TRBV5-1; j_gene: TRBJ2-6; d_gene: NA; abundance: NA; CDR3aa: CASSFVSRSGGANVLTF; CDR3nt: TGCGCCAGCAGCTTTGTTAGTAGGTCGGGCGGGGCCAACGTCCTGACTTTC
v_gene: TRBV7-3; j_gene: TRBJ1-2; d_gene: NA; abundance: NA; CDR3aa: CASSLDNRGYGYTF; CDR3nt: TGTGCCAGCAGCTTAGACAATCGGGGCTATGGCTACACCTTC
v_gene: TRBV2; j_gene: TRBJ1-3; d_gene: NA; abundance: NA; CDR3aa: CASSELFTSGNTIYF; CDR3nt: TGTGCCAGCAGTGAATTATTCACCTCTGGAAACACCATATATTTT
v_gene: TRBV5-1; j_gene: TRBJ2-7; d_gene: TRBD1; abundance: NA; CDR3aa: CASSLVQGASNEQYF; CDR3nt: TGCGCCAGCAGCTTGGTGCAGGGGGCATCTAACGAGCAGTACTTC